This T cell receptor beta chain was captured by sequencing in a study of cytomegalovirus exposure and HLA in healthy donors. Researchers ran the PCR with 60 Vbeta and 13 Jbeta primers. The assay was immunoSEQ multiplex PCR, and TCRdb's table has in-frame clones only and misses some. The sample has roughly 140,000 clones, around three quarters seen once. Remarks on this clone: The antigen remains undetermined. The sample carries other DNA sequences with the same CDR3.

Study-wide points: According to reports, the classifier identified cytomegalovirus status with high specificity and sensitivity. CMV serostatus was the sole immune exposure information available. Within an earlier analysis, most TCR beta V segments proved productive either about 90% or about 30% of the time.

The receptor was derived from a young man in good health and CMV-seronegative. Material for sequencing was PBMCs.

The CDR3 loop is CASSPRTGVSYNEQFF. CDR3 DNA sequence: TGTGCCAGCAGCCCCCGGACAGGGGTATCCTACAATGAGCAGTTCTTC. The chain carries TRBV7-9 and TRBJ2-1; 9 nucleotides match TRBD1. J was trimmed by 1 base and V by 5 bases; bases with no gene match: 6. Germline CDR1 SEHNR, CDR2 FQNEAQ (reference sequence). The CDR3 spans 16 residues. Complete variable domain (other parts from reference TRBV7-9 and TRBJ2-1): DTGVSQNPRHKITKRGQNVTFRCDPISEHNRLYWYRQTLGQGPEFLTYFQNEAQLEKSRLLSDRFSAERPKGSFSTLEIQRTEQGDSAMYLCASSPRTGVSYNEQFFGPGTRLTVL.